This T cell receptor (beta chain) was found in a study of T-cell memory formation after mild COVID-19. This clonotype turned up a few times. Libraries for TCRalpha and TCRbeta carried sample barcodes and unique molecular identifiers via 5'RACE. TCRdb processed the 5' RACE reads anew with MiXCR; each CDR3 protein has one entry. The sample has 350,000 to 500,000 distinct CDR3 sequences, approximately 19% seen once. Sequencing was performed on PBMCs or a T cell subset sorted from them (not recorded which). The TCR was taken from a man younger than 30 who had mild COVID-19 (a few samples of this study predate the infection). Cell type and time point are not known.

This CDR3 reads CASSEGGRHEQFF. In nucleotides, the CDR3 is TGTGCCAGCAGTGAAGGCGGGCGTCATGAGCAGTTCTTC. The J gene is TRBJ2-1, the V gene TRBV2, with D perhaps TRBD2 (5 bases). The CDR3 covers 13 residues. Germline CDR1 reads SNHLY; CDR2 reads FYNNEI. Trimming cost V 1 base and J 8 bases, with 9 bases left between them.